These T cell receptor beta chains were read from a single sample in a study of regulatory T cells in long-lasting Graves disease. Each CDR3 protein is one row after TCRdb ran MiXCR on the multiplex PCR reads. The table records about 380,000 distinct CDR3 sequences, around 15% of them present only once. Sequences were derived from peripheral blood mononuclear cells (PBMCs), sampled at new diagnosis, from a patient treated with antithyroid drugs. Source of these receptors: a female donor with Graves disease. Each CDR3 is given with its conserved first and last residue. Each record gives: CDR3 length, clone size, D gene, J gene, V gene, CDR3 protein, CDR3 DNA. D genes are given only for firm matches. The listing skips clone size in some rows; elsewhere it reads once, few, many or a size class.

>15|many|.|TRBJ2-7|TRBV10-2
CASSEASLGAYEQYF
TGCGCCAGCAGTGAGGCTAGCCTTGGGGCCTACGAGCAGTACTTC
>15|few|TRBD1|TRBJ2-1|TRBV11-3
CASSPGADRADEQFF
TGTGCCAGCAGCCCCGGGGCTGACAGGGCGGATGAGCAGTTCTTC
>12|many|.|TRBJ2-1|TRBV11-2
CASSSGPSRQFF
TGTGCCAGCAGCTCCGGACCCTCACGGCAGTTCTTC
>16|many|TRBD2|TRBJ2-1|TRBV28
CASSLAGLAADNEQFF
TGTGCCAGCAGCTTAGCGGGGCTAGCGGCCGACAATGAGCAGTTCTTC
>14|many|.|TRBJ1-5|TRBV20-1
CSAVGSGINQPQHF
TGCAGTGCCGTCGGGTCGGGGATCAATCAGCCCCAGCATTTT
>16|many|TRBD1|TRBJ1-2|TRBV11-1
CASRPGTGNVNYGYTF
TGTGCCAGCAGACCCGGGACAGGGAACGTTAACTATGGCTACACCTTC
>15|many|TRBD1|TRBJ1-2|TRBV9
CASSPWTGGFDGYTF
TGTGCCAGCAGCCCGTGGACAGGGGGATTTGATGGCTACACCTTC
>14|many|TRBD2|TRBJ2-3|TRBV2
CASSNEREADTQYF
TGTGCCAGCAGCAACGAGCGGGAGGCAGATACGCAGTATTTT
>13|.|.|TRBJ1-5|TRBV24-1
CATSDGTNQPQHF
TGTGCCACCAGTGATGGGACAAATCAGCCCCAGCATTTT
>16|many|.|TRBJ2-1|TRBV11-1
CASSLVTSRTYNEQFF
TGTGCCAGCAGCTTAGTTACTAGCAGGACCTACAATGAGCAGTTCTTC
>16|few|TRBD2|TRBJ2-1|TRBV6-1
CASSGSGGSSYNEQFF
TGTGCCAGCAGTGGCAGTGGCGGGAGTTCCTACAATGAGCAGTTCTTC
>15|.|.|TRBJ2-7|TRBV7-2
CASSLSSTRSYEQYF
TGTGCCAGCAGCTTAAGCTCGACCCGGTCATACGAGCAGTACTTC
>13|.|.|TRBJ1-2|TRBV29-1
CSVGHSKVYGYTF
TGCAGCGTTGGACATTCAAAAGTCTATGGCTACACCTTC
>16|few|TRBD1|TRBJ1-6|TRBV4-2
CASSQDRTGGGSPLHF
TGTGCCAGCAGCCAAGATCGGACAGGGGGCGGTTCACCCCTCCACTTT
>16|few|.|TRBJ2-3|TRBV2
CASSGAPSASTDTQYF
TGTGCCAGCAGTGGGGCCCCTAGCGCAAGCACAGATACGCAGTATTTT
>17|many|TRBD2|TRBJ2-5|TRBV11-2
CASSLELAGNWGETQYF
TGTGCCAGCAGCTTAGAACTAGCGGGAAACTGGGGGGAGACCCAGTACTTC
>14|many|TRBD2|TRBJ2-1|TRBV7-9
CASSPGLAGNEQFF
TGTGCCAGTTCCCCTGGACTAGCGGGTAATGAGCAGTTCTTC
>15|few|.|TRBJ1-4|TRBV20-1
CSARSELGTNEKLFF
TGCAGTGCTAGATCGGAGTTGGGAACTAATGAAAAACTGTTTTTT
>11|many|.|TRBJ1-1|TRBV28
CASRVSTEAFF
TGTGCCAGCAGAGTATCCACTGAAGCTTTCTTT
>11|many|.|TRBJ2-1|TRBV5-1
CASSFDNEQFF
TGCGCCAGCAGCTTCGACAATGAGCAGTTCTTC
>14|many|.|TRBJ1-2|TRBV5-1
CASSSTTGAYGYTF
TGCGCCAGCAGCTCGACGACAGGAGCCTATGGCTACACCTTC
>14|many|TRBD1|TRBJ1-1|TRBV10-3
CAISKGQGVPEAFF
TGTGCCATCAGTAAGGGACAGGGGGTTCCTGAAGCTTTCTTT
>15|.|.|TRBJ2-1|TRBV7-9
CAGSLVLGGYDEQFF
TGTGCCGGCAGCTTGGTACTGGGAGGTTACGATGAGCAGTTCTTC
>18|few|.|TRBJ1-3|TRBV6-2/TRBV6-3
CASSQYSIWDTSGNTIYF
TGTGCCAGCAGCCAATACAGTATATGGGACACATCTGGAAACACCATATATTTT
>15|many|.|TRBJ2-1|TRBV28
CASSPYGRPNWEQFF
TGTGCCAGCAGTCCATACGGGCGCCCTAACTGGGAGCAGTTCTTC
>16|.|TRBD1|TRBJ1-4|TRBV25-1
CASSDPSQGADEKLFF
TGTGCCAGCAGTGATCCTAGTCAGGGGGCGGATGAAAAACTGTTTTTT
>11|.|.|TRBJ1-2|TRBV6-1
CASTTGGGYTF
TGTGCCAGCACCACAGGTGGTGGCTACACCTTC
>15|many|.|TRBJ2-1|TRBV29-1
CSVEGRGGPYNEQFF
TGCAGCGTTGAAGGGCGCGGCGGCCCCTACAATGAGCAGTTCTTC
>17|once|TRBD2|TRBJ2-7|TRBV2
CASRGLAGSSSIYEQYF
TGTGCCAGCAGGGGACTAGCGGGTTCCTCATCCATCTACGAGCAGTACTTC
>15|.|TRBD2|TRBJ2-2|TRBV19
CASTVGLAGSGELFF
TGTGCCAGTACAGTAGGTCTAGCGGGATCCGGGGAGCTGTTTTTT
>12|many|.|TRBJ2-3|TRBV10-3
CAISDPSDTQYF
TGTGCCATCAGTGACCCTTCGGATACGCAGTATTTT
>17|many|.|TRBJ1-1|TRBV12-3/TRBV12-4
CASSFRQTTTLNTEAFF
TGTGCCAGCAGTTTCAGACAGACTACCACCTTGAACACTGAAGCTTTCTTT
>13|many|.|TRBJ2-3|TRBV11-1
CASSLFGTDTQYF
TGTGCCAGCAGCTTGTTCGGGACAGATACGCAGTATTTT
>16|many|TRBD1|TRBJ1-1|TRBV4-3
CASSQAGGQGWTEAFF
TGCGCCAGCAGCCAAGCCGGGGGACAGGGGTGGACTGAAGCTTTCTTT
>14|many|.|TRBJ2-2|TRBV3-1
CARFGGRFFGELFF
TGTGCCAGGTTCGGGGGCCGGTTTTTCGGGGAGCTGTTTTTT
>16|many|TRBD1|TRBJ1-2|TRBV29-1
CSASGTEISANYGYTF
TGCAGCGCCTCCGGGACAGAGATTTCAGCTAACTATGGCTACACCTTC
>15|.|.|TRBJ2-1|TRBV19
CASSLSGNSYNEQFF
TGTGCCAGTAGTTTGTCAGGGAACTCCTACAATGAGCAGTTCTTC